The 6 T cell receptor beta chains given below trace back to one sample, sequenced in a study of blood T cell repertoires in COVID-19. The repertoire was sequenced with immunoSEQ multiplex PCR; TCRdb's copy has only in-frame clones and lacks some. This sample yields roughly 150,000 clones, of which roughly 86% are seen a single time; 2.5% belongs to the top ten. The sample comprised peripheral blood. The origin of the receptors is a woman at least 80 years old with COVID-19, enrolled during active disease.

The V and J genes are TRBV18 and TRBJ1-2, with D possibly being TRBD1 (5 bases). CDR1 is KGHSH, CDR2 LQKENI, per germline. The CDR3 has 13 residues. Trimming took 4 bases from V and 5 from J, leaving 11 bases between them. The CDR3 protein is CASSQGPGYGYTF. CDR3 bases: TGTGCCAGCTCACAGGGGCCCGGGTATGGCTACACCTTC.

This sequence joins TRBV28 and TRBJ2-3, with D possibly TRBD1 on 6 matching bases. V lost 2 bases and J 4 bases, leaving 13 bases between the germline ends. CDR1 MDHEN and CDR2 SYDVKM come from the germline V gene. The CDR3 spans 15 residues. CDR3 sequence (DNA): TGTGCCAGCAGTTTAATAGGGGGTAGGGCAGATACGCAGTATTTT. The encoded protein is CASSLIGGRADTQYF.

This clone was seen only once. CDR3 region: CASSLVPSGRFANTGELFF. CDR3 nucleotides: TGTGCCAGCAGCTTAGTCCCTAGCGGGAGGTTTGCGAACACCGGGGAGCTGTTTTTT. The chain joins TRBV7-2 to TRBJ2-2; 11 nucleotides line up with TRBD2. In germline, CDR1 is SGHTA, CDR2 FQGNSA. V shed 1 base, J shed 0 bases, and the junction held 7 bases outside the gene matches. This CDR3 is 19 amino acids long.

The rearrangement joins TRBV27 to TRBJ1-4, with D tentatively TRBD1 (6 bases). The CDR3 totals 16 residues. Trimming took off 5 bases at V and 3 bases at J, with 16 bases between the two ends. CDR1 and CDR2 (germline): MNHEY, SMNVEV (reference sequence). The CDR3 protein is CASSLTGNAPNEKLFF. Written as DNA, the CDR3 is TGTGCCAGCAGTCTTACAGGGAATGCACCTAATGAAAAACTGTTTTTT.

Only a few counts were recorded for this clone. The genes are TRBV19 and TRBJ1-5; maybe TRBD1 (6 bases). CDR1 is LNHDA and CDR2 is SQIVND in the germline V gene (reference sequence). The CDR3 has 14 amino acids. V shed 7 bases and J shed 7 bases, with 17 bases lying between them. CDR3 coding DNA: TGTGCCAGTACCCTACAGGGTAGAAGGCAGCCCCAGCATTTT. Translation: CASTLQGRRQPQHF. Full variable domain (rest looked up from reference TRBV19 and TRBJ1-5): DGGITQSPKYLFRKEGQNVTLSCEQNLNHDAMYWYRQDPGQGLRLIYYSQIVNDFQKGDIAEGYSVSREKKESFPLTVTSAQKNPTAFYLCASTLQGRRQPQHFGDGTRLSIL.

This chain's CDR3 is CASSLSAGAGETQYF. DNA for the CDR3: TGTGCCAGCAGCTTAAGTGCGGGTGCGGGGGAGACCCAGTACTTC. The rearrangement uses TRBV7-2 and TRBJ2-5, with a tentative D call TRBD2 (6 bases). Germline CDR1 and CDR2: SGHTA and FQGNSA. V was trimmed by 2 bases and J by 5 bases, leaving 15 bases between them. This CDR3 is 15 amino acids long.